These T cell receptor beta chains were read from a single sample in a study of blood T cell repertoires in COVID-19. The assay was immunoSEQ multiplex PCR, and TCRdb's table has in-frame clones only and misses some. This sample has almost 500,000 clones; about nine tenths occur once, and the top ten carry 6.5% to 8.5%. The sample consisted of PBMCs or T cells enriched from blood (not recorded which). The receptors originated from a woman aged 55-69 years who had recovered from COVID-19. CDR3s include the opening cysteine and the closing phenylalanine or tryptophan. A D gene is named only where the DNA matches it firmly. The size field is filled for only some rows; it gives once, few, many or a size class.

v_gene	abundance	j_gene	d_gene	CDR3aa	CDR3nt
TRBV3-1/TRBV3-2	-	TRBJ1-6	-	CASSQGTSLSPLHF	TGTGCCAGCAGCCAAGGTACGAGTCTTTCACCCCTCCACTTT
TRBV6-5	-	TRBJ1-1	-	CASRASGRDEAFF	TGTGCCAGCAGGGCCTCAGGGAGGGATGAAGCTTTCTTT
TRBV28	-	TRBJ1-6	-	CASSSDNSPLHF	TGTGCCAGCAGTTCCGATAATTCACCCCTCCACTTT
TRBV5-1	-	TRBJ1-2	TRBD1	CASRLRQGSGYGYTF	TGCGCCAGCAGACTTAGACAGGGGTCGGGGTATGGCTACACCTTC
TRBV27	-	TRBJ2-3	TRBD1	CASSLSMFGTGRLSGTQYF	TGTGCCAGCAGTTTATCGATGTTCGGGACAGGACGACTCTCCGGTACGCAGTATTTT
TRBV7-9	-	TRBJ2-1	TRBD1	CASSARTGNEQFF	TGTGCCAGCAGCGCCCGGACAGGGAATGAGCAGTTCTTC
TRBV12-3/TRBV12-4	few	TRBJ1-2	-	CASRPGVDYGYTF	TGTGCCAGCAGGCCAGGGGTCGACTATGGCTACACCTTC
TRBV6-2/TRBV6-3	-	TRBJ1-4	-	CASSYGGATNEKLFF	TGTGCCAGCAGTTACGGCGGAGCAACTAATGAAAAACTGTTTTTT
TRBV18	once	TRBJ1-2	TRBD1	CASSPSTGFYYGYTF	TGTGCCAGCTCACCGTCGACAGGGTTTTACTATGGCTACACCTTC
TRBV19	-	TRBJ1-4	TRBD1	CASSPDRWSEKLFF	TGTGCCAGTAGCCCGGACAGGTGGAGTGAAAAACTGTTTTTT
TRBV5-1	-	TRBJ2-2	-	CASSLDPAGTNTGELFF	TGCGCCAGCAGCTTGGATCCGGCAGGGACTAACACCGGGGAGCTGTTTTTT
TRBV20-1	-	TRBJ1-2	-	CSAIDYGYTF	TGCAGTGCTATAGACTATGGCTACACCTTC
TRBV7-4	-	TRBJ1-4	-	CASSYPTGSEEKLFF	TGTGCCAGCAGCTACCCGACAGGCTCCGAGGAAAAACTGTTTTTT
TRBV9	-	TRBJ1-2	-	CASSAGPNYGYTF	TGTGCCAGCAGCGCCGGTCCGAACTATGGCTACACCTTC
TRBV7-2	-	TRBJ1-1	TRBD1	CASSPRTGALNTEAFF	TGTGCCAGCAGCCCACGGACAGGGGCGCTGAACACTGAAGCTTTCTTT
TRBV10-1	-	TRBJ2-4	TRBD1	CASSAGQGWDIQYF	TGCGCCAGCAGTGCTGGACAGGGCTGGGACATTCAGTACTTC
TRBV6-6	-	TRBJ1-3	-	CASSYSRSGNTIYF	TGTGCCAGCAGTTACTCGAGGTCTGGAAACACCATATATTTT
TRBV7-2	-	TRBJ2-3	TRBD1	CASSRQGRDTQYF	TGTGCCAGCAGTCGACAGGGGAGGGATACGCAGTATTTT
TRBV28	-	TRBJ1-5	-	CASSTLGGQPQHF	TGTGCCAGCAGTACCCTTGGGGGCCAGCCCCAGCATTTT